This T cell receptor beta chain was found in a study of blood T cell repertoires in COVID-19. Study information: From the United States, Italy and Spain came samples of acute and convalescent COVID-19. Sources were T cells, B-cell-depleted T cells, or PBMCs; the material itself was cDNA or gDNA.

CDR1 and CDR2 (germline): GTSNPN, SVGIG (reference sequence). Between the trimmed V and J ends, which lost 0 bases and 4 bases, there was a span of 15 bases. The CDR3 is 15 amino acids. Enrollees, about 18 to 90 years old, lived in about two dozen US areas. Authors' processing steps: Counts of nucleated cells, estimated from reference gene primer amplification, were obtained. The data were produced by immunoSEQ multiplex PCR, yet TCRdb's version contains in-frame clones alone and is incomplete. V, J and clone size reflect that table, while D and trimming were determined from the DNA. The data hold 150,000 to 200,000 clones, with 86% observed a single time.

This receptor was identified in a woman between 35 and 50 years old in a cohort exposed to, infected with or recovered from COVID-19 (not recorded which). The sample taken for sequencing was PBMCs or T cells enriched from blood (not recorded which). This sequence joins TRBV30 and TRBJ1-1; TRBD1 is a possible D gene (5 bases). Here the CDR3 DNA reads TGTGCCTGGAGTGTACGAAGAGGGAGGGGCACTGAAGCTTTCTTT. Translated: CAWSVRRGRGTEAFF.